This T cell receptor (beta chain) was observed in a study of vaccination and CD4 T cells after COVID-19 (dated by TCRdb to about 2022). In the study overall: The convalescent cohort included six males and four females, with two Hispanic individuals, seven Caucasians, two Asians and one multiracial person. Two doses of either the Pfizer-BioNTech BNT162b2 vaccine (n=8) or the Moderna mRNA-1273 vaccine (n=2) were administered to participants. Post-COVID blood samples from convalescent patients were collected a median of roughly 100 days after diagnosis, with a range of 35 to 161 days. Post-vaccine blood samples were taken a median of 72 days after the second vaccine dose, with a range of 14 to 241 days. For stimulating the cultures, overlapping spike peptide pools were used, derived from SARS-CoV-2 as well as from the common cold coronaviruses HCoV-NL63, HCoV-OC43 and HCoV-229E. In control cultures, a CEFX viral epitope pool was used as positive control, an HIV-1 Nef peptide pool was used as negative control, or no peptide was added. In around nine COVID-19 convalescent patients and a handful of infection-naive healthy vaccine recipients, the spike-specific CD4+ TCR repertoire before mRNA vaccination was compared with the repertoire after mRNA vaccination. Study-wide findings and limitations: Among the post-vaccine SARS-CoV-2-reactive clones in convalescent patients, a median around 86% showed up only after vaccination, which suggests vaccine-specific priming. Only a relatively small number of convalescent patients were included in the study, and early timepoints following natural infection were not analyzed. Of the vaccine-specific clones found in convalescent patients, nearly all (304 of 307) were mono-reactive for SARS-CoV-2 spike instead of being cross-reactive with common cold coronaviruses. The median number of SARS-CoV-2-reactive clonotypes rose from around 22 after infection to 38 after vaccination, but the change was not significant.

Its CDR3 holds 14 amino acids, cysteine through phenylalanine. Kept here is only the CDR3 DNA, which spans 42 bases and is read in frame from base 1. From V the trimming removes 7 bases and from J it removes 2 bases, while the gene matches leave 5 bases of the junction unaccounted for. CDR1 is given as SNHLY and CDR2 as FYNNEI, both from the germline V gene. The protocol used for the library was PCR. At the Johns Hopkins FTIC core, DNA from the cultured CD4+ T cells underwent TCR sequencing with the Oncomine TCR Beta short-read assay. The QIAamp micro DNA kit was used to extract genomic DNA from the cultured CD4+ T cells. The Oncomine TCR Beta libraries from cultured CD4+ T cells were pooled using unique dual indexes and then sequenced on an Illumina iSeq 100. In the source study's methods: Non-productive sequences were filtered out, and CDR3s that did not start with C, did not end with F or W, or were shorter than 7 amino acids were discarded. Antigen-specific clonotypes were identified with the MANAFEST web application by comparing peptide-stimulated wells with reference and other culture wells. To be called positive, a clone needed an FDR below 0.05, an odds ratio above 5, and a productive frequency above 0.1% in at least two of three replicate wells. Cross-reactive clonotypes were defined as significantly expanded in both SARS-CoV-2 spike wells and at least one common cold coronavirus spike condition. Similarity between CDR3 sequences was evaluated in R version 3.6.1 using Levenshtein distances (stringdist) and unrooted phylogenetic trees (ape). TCRdb passed the public sequencing reads through fastp at Q25 and MiXCR, retaining productive beta sequences. All rows with the same CDR3 protein become a single entry with the most common DNA and genes. These V and J calls rely on TCRdb rather than the paper's analysis. Across this sample there are more than 15,000 distinct CDR3 sequences, with roughly two fifths seen only once. The biggest ten clones account for roughly a quarter of the sample.

The treatment or condition tag for this specimen amounts to: roughly 11-day PBMC culture with coronavirus spike peptide pools or control peptides (ViraFEST assay). The ViraFEST assay was used in the study, in which antigen-specific T cells were expanded with peptide pools and expanded clonotypes were subsequently identified by TCR sequencing. Healthy vaccine recipients had no prior SARS-CoV-2 infection, confirmed by negative nucleocapsid antibody tests before and after vaccination. Each well held some 2 million PBMCs cultured with 9 to 10 ug/ml peptide pools in IMDM containing approximately 5% human AB serum and about 10 IU/ml IL-2. Half of the culture medium was replaced with fresh IL-2-containing medium on days 3 and 7. CD4+ T cells were isolated after around ten days of culture through negative selection using the EasySep CD4+ T cell isolation kit. Ficoll-Paque Plus gradient centrifugation was used to isolate PBMCs from whole blood, and the isolated PBMCs were then either used fresh or cryopreserved at -140C. Triplicate wells were generally used for each culture condition.

Comment on this clonotype: Its antigen is not yet known. It has no much larger one-base neighbor in the sample; base qualities were not kept.

This receptor chain uses TRBV2 and TRBJ2-5; 9 central nucleotides agree with TRBD1. Here the sequenced sample was CD4+ T cells from blood, cultured in vitro, taken before SARS-CoV-2 vaccination. The TCR was taken from a human donor who received a COVID-19 vaccine. The DNA reads as follows: TGTGCCAGCAATTCCGGGACAGGGCAAGAGACCCAGTACTTC. Its protein is CASNSGTGQETQYF. Supplemented by the reference TRBV2 and TRBJ2-5 proteins around the CDR3, the complete variable domain is EPEVTQTPSHQVTQMGQEVILRCVPISNHLYFYWYRQILGQKVEFLVSFYNNEISEKSEIFDDQFSVERPDGSNFTLKIRSTKLEDSAMYFCASNSGTGQETQYFGPGTRLLVL.